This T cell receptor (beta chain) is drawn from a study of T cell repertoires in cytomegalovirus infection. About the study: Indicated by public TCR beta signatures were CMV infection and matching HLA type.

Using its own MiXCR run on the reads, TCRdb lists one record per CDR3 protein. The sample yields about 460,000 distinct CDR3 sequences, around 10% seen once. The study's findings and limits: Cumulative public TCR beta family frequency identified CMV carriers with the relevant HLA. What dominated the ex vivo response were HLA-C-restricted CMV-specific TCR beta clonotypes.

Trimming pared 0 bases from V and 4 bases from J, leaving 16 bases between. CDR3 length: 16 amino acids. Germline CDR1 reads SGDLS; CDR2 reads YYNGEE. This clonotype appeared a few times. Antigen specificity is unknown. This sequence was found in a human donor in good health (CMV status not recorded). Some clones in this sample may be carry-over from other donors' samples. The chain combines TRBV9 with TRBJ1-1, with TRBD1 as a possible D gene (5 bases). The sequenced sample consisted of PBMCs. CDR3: CASSVGQGDVGTEAFF. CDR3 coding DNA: TGTGCCAGCAGCGTAGGTCAGGGAGATGTTGGCACTGAAGCTTTCTTT.